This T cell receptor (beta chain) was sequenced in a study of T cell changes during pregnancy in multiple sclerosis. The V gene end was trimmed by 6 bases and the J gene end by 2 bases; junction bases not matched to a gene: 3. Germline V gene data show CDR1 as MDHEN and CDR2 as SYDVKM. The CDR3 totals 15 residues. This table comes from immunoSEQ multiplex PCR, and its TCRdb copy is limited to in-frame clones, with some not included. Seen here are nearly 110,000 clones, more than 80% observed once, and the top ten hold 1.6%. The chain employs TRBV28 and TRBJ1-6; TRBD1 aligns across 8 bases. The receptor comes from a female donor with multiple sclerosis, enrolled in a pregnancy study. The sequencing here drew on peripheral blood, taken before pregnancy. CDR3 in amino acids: CASSLQGAYNSPLHF. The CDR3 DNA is TGTGCCAGCAGCCTACAGGGGGCCTATAATTCACCCCTCCACTTT. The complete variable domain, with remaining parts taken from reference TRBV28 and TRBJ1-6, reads DVKVTQSSRYLVKRTGEKVFLECVQDMDHENMFWYRQDPGLGLRLIYFSYDVKMKEKGDIPEGYSVSREKKERFSLILESASTNQTSMYLCASSLQGAYNSPLHFGNGTRLTVT.